This is a list of T cell receptor beta chains from one sample in a study of cytomegalovirus exposure and HLA in healthy donors. TCRdb keeps only in-frame clones here, not all; method: immunoSEQ multiplex PCR. This table has approximately 90,000 clones, around 8% appearing once. The sample was PBMCs. The source of these receptors is a man over 45 in good health and CMV-seronegative. Each CDR3 is given with its conserved first and last residue. The D gene is left open where the match is weak. Expanded clones are given a class, and other clones once, few, many or no size at all.

TRBJ2-3 few TRBD1 TRBV6-6 CASSPGTGGRDTQYF TGTGCCAGCAGCCCCGGGACAGGGGGACGAGATACGCAGTATTTT
TRBJ2-2 - - TRBV29-1 CSVDKGLGELFF TGCAGCGTTGATAAGGGGCTCGGGGAGCTGTTTTTT
TRBJ2-5 few TRBD2 TRBV18 CASSPSGGVQETQYF TGTGCCAGCTCCCCTTCCGGGGGGGTTCAAGAGACCCAGTACTTC
TRBJ1-2 - - TRBV10-1 CASSESLGGGYTF TGCGCCAGCAGTGAGTCACTAGGAGGTGGCTACACCTTC
TRBJ2-7 few TRBD2 TRBV27 CASSIIGTSGRTYEQYF TGTGCCAGCAGTATCATAGGGACTAGCGGGAGAACCTACGAGCAGTACTTC
TRBJ2-3 - TRBD2 TRBV5-4 CASSLGRGGVTDTQYF TGTGCCAGCAGCTTGGGCCGGGGAGGGGTAACAGATACGCAGTATTTT
TRBJ2-1 few - TRBV19 CASNGKVGGDEQFF TGTGCCAGCAACGGCAAGGTTGGGGGCGATGAGCAGTTCTTC
TRBJ2-7 - TRBD2 TRBV7-9 CASSLGVAGYEQYF TGTGCCAGCAGCTTAGGGGTAGCGGGGTACGAGCAGTACTTC
TRBJ1-5 few TRBD1 TRBV30 CAWSPQGAWSNQPQHF TGTGCCTGGAGCCCACAGGGGGCTTGGAGCAATCAGCCCCAGCATTTT
TRBJ1-2 many - TRBV2 CASSEPGQRYGYTF TGTGCCAGCAGCGAGCCCGGACAGCGATATGGCTACACCTTC
TRBJ2-7 - - TRBV28 CASSPPLRDEQYF TGTGCCAGCAGTCCGCCCTTGCGGGACGAGCAGTACTTC
TRBJ1-5 - - TRBV6-5 CASKQLSNQPQHF TGTGCCAGCAAGCAATTAAGCAATCAGCCCCAGCATTTT
TRBJ1-1 few - TRBV7-6 CASSAQGNTEAFF TGTGCCAGCAGCGCACAGGGGAACACTGAAGCTTTCTTT
TRBJ2-1 - - TRBV7-2 CASSLAGGNSYNEQFF TGTGCCAGCAGCTTAGCGGGCGGGAACTCCTACAATGAGCAGTTCTTC
TRBJ1-3 few - TRBV5-3 CARSLQGSAGNTIYF TGTGCCAGAAGCCTACAGGGATCGGCTGGAAACACCATATATTTT
TRBJ2-2 - - TRBV25-1 CASSEGPLRGTGELFF TGTGCCAGCAGTGAAGGTCCCTTAAGGGGAACCGGGGAGCTGTTTTTT
TRBJ1-2 few - TRBV28 CASSTETTGDYGYTF TGTGCCAGCAGTACCGAAACAACCGGGGACTATGGCTACACCTTC
TRBJ1-5 - TRBD1 TRBV28 CASSRDRESQPQHF TGTGCCAGCAGCAGGGACAGGGAGAGTCAGCCCCAGCATTTT
TRBJ1-1 few - TRBV6-5 CASSYQRAGYTEAFF TGTGCCAGCAGTTACCAAAGAGCAGGTTACACTGAAGCTTTCTTT
TRBJ2-5 - TRBD2 TRBV10-2 CASSDLAGGQETQYF TGCGCCAGCAGTGATTTAGCGGGGGGGCAAGAGACCCAGTACTTC
TRBJ1-5 - - TRBV27 CASSSGTGIQPQHF TGTGCCAGCAGTTCCGGAACAGGGATCCAGCCCCAGCATTTT
TRBJ2-5 few - TRBV5-4 CASRLGREIETQYF TGTGCCAGCAGACTCGGTAGGGAGATAGAGACCCAGTACTTC
TRBJ2-7 few - TRBV7-8 CASRRGGEQYF TGTGCCAGCAGAAGGGGGGGCGAGCAGTACTTC
TRBJ2-2 few - TRBV9 CASSVEDGSPGELFF TGTGCCAGCAGCGTAGAGGACGGGAGCCCCGGGGAGCTGTTTTTT
TRBJ1-2 few - TRBV6-5 CASSRPGRGFYGYTF TGTGCCAGCAGTCGGCCGGGACGGGGGTTCTATGGCTACACCTTC
TRBJ2-7 few - TRBV6-5 CASSYYWDTYYEQYF TGTGCCAGCAGTTACTACTGGGACACATACTACGAGCAGTACTTC
TRBJ2-7 - TRBD1 TRBV5-1 CASSFPNRTGSSYEQYF TGCGCCAGCAGCTTCCCCAACCGGACAGGGAGCTCCTACGAGCAGTACTTC
TRBJ1-4 few TRBD1 TRBV7-9 CASSPGQLNEKLFF TGTGCCAGCAGCCCGGGACAGCTTAATGAAAAACTGTTTTTT
TRBJ2-7 few - TRBV20-1 CSASVQAGKYF TGCAGTGCTAGTGTTCAGGCGGGAAAGTACTTC
TRBJ1-1 - - TRBV10-3 CATRENGEAFF TGTGCCACCCGCGAAAATGGTGAAGCTTTCTTT
TRBJ1-5 few - TRBV7-8 CASSLSPNQPQHF TGTGCCAGCAGCTTATCCCCGAATCAGCCCCAGCATTTT
TRBJ2-3 - - TRBV6-4 CASSEKGGPPDTQYF TGTGCCAGCAGTGAAAAGGGGGGGCCCCCAGATACGCAGTATTTT
TRBJ1-5 few TRBD1 TRBV6-1 CASSGTGFNQPQHF TGTGCCAGCAGTGGGACAGGGTTTAATCAGCCCCAGCATTTT
TRBJ2-7 few - TRBV29-1 CSAQEEVLDEQYF TGCAGCGCTCAAGAGGAGGTCCTGGACGAGCAGTACTTC
TRBJ2-2 few - TRBV6-1 CATAQAGRSGELFF TGTGCCACGGCCCAGGCAGGGCGATCCGGGGAGCTGTTTTTT
TRBJ2-7 - TRBD1 TRBV2 CASKGTEWNEQYF TGTGCCAGCAAAGGGACAGAATGGAACGAGCAGTACTTC
TRBJ2-1 few - TRBV7-9 CASSLGVGGGKGEQFF TGTGCCAGCAGCTTAGGGGTTGGGGGAGGTAAGGGCGAGCAGTTCTTC
TRBJ2-1 - TRBD1 TRBV7-8 CASSFGQGPYNEQFF TGTGCCAGCAGCTTCGGACAGGGTCCCTACAATGAGCAGTTCTTC
TRBJ1-1 - TRBD1 TRBV6-6 CASSPGTGGWWTEAFF TGTGCCAGCAGTCCCGGGACAGGAGGTTGGTGGACTGAAGCTTTCTTT
TRBJ1-2 few TRBD1 TRBV9 CASSLRDSAGYGYTF TGTGCCAGCAGCCTCCGGGACAGTGCGGGCTATGGCTACACCTTC
TRBJ2-3 - - TRBV5-6 CASSQWTSYSTDTQYF TGTGCCAGCAGCCAGTGGACAAGCTACAGCACAGATACGCAGTATTTT
TRBJ2-3 - - TRBV19 CASSISRLVTDTQYF TGTGCCAGTAGTATATCCAGACTAGTTACAGATACGCAGTATTTT
TRBJ2-7 - TRBD2 TRBV28 CASSFRGTNAKEQYF TGTGCCAGCAGTTTCAGAGGGACTAATGCGAAGGAGCAGTACTTC